The subject of this entry is one TCR beta chain. Its antigen remains unknown. The data are from a study of CXCR3-negative and CXCR3-positive naive CD8 T cells. 5' RACE with UMI labels generated the TRB cDNA libraries. TCRdb re-analyzed the 5' RACE reads; it lists each CDR3 protein once, without DNA. In total, the table holds about 30,000 distinct CDR3 sequences. Points from the study as a whole: It was found that naive subsets had comparable surface CD5, and TCR strength was inferred from TRB CDR3 properties. Memory CD8+ T cell repertoires were far less diverse than both naive subsets. Post-cryopreservation CXCR3 expression was partly diminished, and the bulk of assays employed fresh PBMCs.

This clonotype originated in a human donor in good health. Some clones in this sample may be carry-over from other donors' samples. The specimen sequenced was memory CD8+ T cells from blood.

CDR3 sequence reads: CASSMGHTDTQYF. The chain carries TRBV9 and TRBJ2-3. The CDR3 consists of 13 residues. The germline gives CDR1 SGDLS, CDR2 YYNGEE.